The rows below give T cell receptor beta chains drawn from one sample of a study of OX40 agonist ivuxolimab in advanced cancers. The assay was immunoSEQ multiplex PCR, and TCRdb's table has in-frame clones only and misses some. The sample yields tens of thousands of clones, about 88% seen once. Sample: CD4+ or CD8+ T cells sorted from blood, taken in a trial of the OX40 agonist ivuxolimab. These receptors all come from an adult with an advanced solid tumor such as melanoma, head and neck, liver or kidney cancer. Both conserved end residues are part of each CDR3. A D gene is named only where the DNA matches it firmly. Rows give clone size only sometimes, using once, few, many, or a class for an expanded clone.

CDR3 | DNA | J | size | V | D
CASSAWTGQNSPLHF | TGTGCCAGCAGCGCCTGGACAGGGCAAAATTCACCCCTCCACTTT | TRBJ1-6 | NA | TRBV14 | TRBD1
CASSQELAGNTGELFF | TGCGCCAGCAGCCAAGAGTTGGCGGGAAACACCGGGGAGCTGTTTTTT | TRBJ2-2 | NA | TRBV4-3 | NA
CASSHHLATSYNEQFF | TGCGCCAGCAGCCATCACTTAGCTACCTCCTACAATGAGCAGTTCTTC | TRBJ2-1 | NA | TRBV4-3 | NA
CASSRSTTTQETQYF | TGCGCCAGCAGCCGCTCGACTACAACCCAAGAGACCCAGTACTTC | TRBJ2-5 | NA | TRBV5-1 | NA
CASSIRDPGNTIYF | TGTGCCAGTAGTATACGGGACCCTGGAAACACCATATATTTT | TRBJ1-3 | NA | TRBV19 | NA
CASSVGLDNYEQYF | TGTGCCAGCAGCGTAGGACTAGACAACTACGAGCAGTACTTC | TRBJ2-7 | NA | TRBV9 | NA
CASRVALATDTQYF | TGTGCCAGCAGGGTGGCCCTTGCGACAGATACGCAGTATTTT | TRBJ2-3 | NA | TRBV27 | NA
CASSLVETGNEQYF | TGTGCCAGCAGCTTGGTCGAGACAGGGAACGAGCAGTACTTC | TRBJ2-7 | once | TRBV5-6 | TRBD1
CAWSVLAGGTDTQYF | TGTGCCTGGAGTGTACTAGCGGGGGGCACAGATACGCAGTATTTT | TRBJ2-3 | NA | TRBV30 | TRBD2
CASSWDRNTEAFF | TGTGCCAGCAGCTGGGACAGGAACACTGAAGCTTTCTTT | TRBJ1-1 | NA | TRBV7-3 | TRBD1
CASSPGSFSSYNEQFF | TGTGCCAGCAGCCCTGGCTCTTTCAGCTCCTACAATGAGCAGTTCTTC | TRBJ2-1 | NA | TRBV9 | NA
CASRVGAEEDTQYF | TGTGCCAGCAGGGTAGGGGCAGAAGAAGATACGCAGTATTTT | TRBJ2-3 | NA | TRBV28 | NA
CASSRDSRKFYEQYF | TGTGCCAGCAGCCGGGACTCTCGTAAATTCTACGAGCAGTACTTC | TRBJ2-7 | NA | TRBV5-8 | NA
CASSMEGTYSNQPQHF | TGTGCCAGTAGTATGGAAGGGACATATAGCAATCAGCCCCAGCATTTT | TRBJ1-5 | NA | TRBV19 | NA
CSVGEQGSQPQHF | TGCAGCGTCGGGGAACAGGGCAGCCAGCCCCAGCATTTT | TRBJ1-5 | NA | TRBV29-1 | NA
CASSLGESTEAFF | TGTGCCAGCAGCTTAGGGGAAAGCACTGAAGCTTTCTTT | TRBJ1-1 | NA | TRBV7-9 | NA
CASSHSDSDTQYF | TGTGCCAGCAGTCATTCGGACTCAGATACGCAGTATTTT | TRBJ2-3 | NA | TRBV6-6 | NA
CSASRGEEAFF | TGCAGTGCTAGTCGTGGGGAGGAAGCTTTCTTT | TRBJ1-1 | NA | TRBV20-1 | NA
CASSQATGGSNYGYTF | TGCGCCAGCAGCCAAGCAACCGGAGGGTCTAACTATGGCTACACCTTC | TRBJ1-2 | NA | TRBV4-3 | NA
CASSLYNNYGYTF | TGTGCCAGCAGCTTATACAATAACTATGGCTACACCTTC | TRBJ1-2 | NA | TRBV7-2 | NA
CAVQGAIRDEQYF | TGTGCCGTACAGGGGGCAATTCGGGACGAGCAGTACTTC | TRBJ2-7 | once | TRBV28 | TRBD1
CAWSVQGGSTDTQYF | TGTGCCTGGAGTGTACAGGGCGGGAGCACAGATACGCAGTATTTT | TRBJ2-3 | once | TRBV30 | NA
CASSSGGPGLDYTF | TGTGCCAGCAGTTCCGGGGGACCAGGGTTAGACTACACCTTC | TRBJ1-2 | once | TRBV28 | NA
CATRVATDNEQFF | TGTGCCACGAGGGTAGCGACTGACAATGAGCAGTTCTTC | TRBJ2-1 | NA | TRBV6-1 | NA
CASRRTGMNTGELFF | TGTGCCAGTCGAAGGACTGGGATGAACACCGGGGAGCTGTTTTTT | TRBJ2-2 | NA | TRBV19 | NA
CASSERGGWYGYTF | TGTGCCAGCAGCGAGAGGGGGGGCTGGTATGGCTACACCTTC | TRBJ1-2 | NA | TRBV7-8 | NA
CASSLLGQGKHEQFF | TGTGCCAGCAGTTTACTGGGACAGGGGAAGCATGAGCAGTTCTTC | TRBJ2-1 | NA | TRBV28 | TRBD1
CSATDRKSNQPQHF | TGCAGCGCTACTGACAGAAAGAGCAATCAGCCCCAGCATTTT | TRBJ1-5 | NA | TRBV29-1 | NA
CASSQDLEGLGGYTF | TGTGCCAGCAGCCAAGATCTAGAAGGGTTGGGTGGCTACACCTTC | TRBJ1-2 | once | TRBV14 | NA
CASRADRGNTEAFF | TGTGCCAGCAGGGCGGACAGGGGGAACACTGAAGCTTTCTTT | TRBJ1-1 | once | TRBV6-4 | TRBD1
CASRTSQSSYEQYF | TGTGCCAGCCGAACATCCCAGAGCTCCTACGAGCAGTACTTC | TRBJ2-7 | NA | TRBV6-4 | NA
CASSLAGPYEQYF | TGTGCCAGCAGTTTAGCGGGCCCCTACGAGCAGTACTTC | TRBJ2-7 | NA | TRBV27 | NA
CASSLVNEQYF | TGTGCCAGCAGCTTGGTAAACGAGCAGTACTTC | TRBJ2-7 | NA | TRBV5-8 | NA
CASSVGQGQPQHF | TGTGCCAGCAGCGTGGGACAAGGTCAGCCCCAGCATTTT | TRBJ1-5 | NA | TRBV6-6 | NA
CASSVVGTATFSTF | TGTGCCAGTAGTGTCGTCGGGACAGCCACGTTCTCCACCTTC | TRBJ1-2 | NA | TRBV19 | TRBD1
CATSMRTGGNTIYF | TGTGCCACCAGCATGAGGACGGGTGGAAACACCATATATTTT | TRBJ1-3 | once | TRBV15 | NA
CASSLDRDTEAFF | TGTGCCAGCAGCTTAGACAGGGACACTGAAGCTTTCTTT | TRBJ1-1 | once | TRBV7-2 | NA
CASTEGYNQPQHF | TGCGCCAGCACCGAGGGGTATAATCAGCCCCAGCATTTT | TRBJ1-5 | NA | TRBV10-2 | NA
CASSLQGYYGYTF | TGTGCCAGCAGCTTACAGGGGTACTATGGCTACACCTTC | TRBJ1-2 | NA | TRBV7-2 | NA
CASSLQTGGNYGYTF | TGTGCCAGCAGTTTGCAGACAGGGGGCAACTATGGCTACACCTTC | TRBJ1-2 | NA | TRBV27 | TRBD1
CASSPHPRGTGGPF | TGTGCCAGCAGTCCCCACCCTAGGGGGACAGGCGGGCCCTTC | TRBJ2-7 | NA | TRBV6-1 | TRBD1
CASSSPRRSHEQYF | TGTGCCAGCAGCTCCCCCCGAAGGTCCCACGAGCAGTACTTC | TRBJ2-7 | few | TRBV11-2 | NA